The 8 T cell receptor beta chains given below trace back to one sample, sequenced in a study of blood T cell repertoires in COVID-19 (dated by TCRdb to about 2020). Libraries were built with the immunoSEQ multiplex PCR assay. The table was pulled from immuneACCESS by TCRdb, which kept in-frame rearrangements only. Such tables lose some clones; where checked, under half of the loss comes from unresolved V genes, and the rest has no known cause. This sample holds about 180,000 clones; roughly 84% were observed only once. The ten largest account for around an eighth of the sample. The sequencing sample was made of peripheral blood. Receptors were obtained from a man aged 18 to 35 with active or convalescent COVID-19.

This clone came up a few times. The chain is built from TRBV15 and TRBJ1-4; weak D call: TRBD1 (6 bases). The CDR3 is made up of 14 amino acids. V was cut by 5 bases and J by 6 bases, with 13 bases left in between. Germline CDR1 LNHNV, CDR2 YYDKDF (reference sequence). CDR3 nucleotide sequence: TGTGCCACCAGCCCAGGGACAAGTGATGAAAAACTGTTTTTT. The encoded protein is CATSPGTSDEKLFF.

With regard to this clone: At one end the junction does not follow the germline gene, possibly because of a read error. V usage is TRBV5-4 and J usage is TRBJ2-7, with 8 nucleotides matching TRBD1. Germline-derived CDR1 and CDR2 are SGHNT and YYREEE (reference sequence). The CDR3 length is 15 residues. CDR3 DNA sequence: TGTGCCAGCAGTTTGGGCCAGGGGGCAACCTACGAGCAGTACTTC. Translated, it gives CASSLGQGATYEQYF.

This chain uses TRBV5-6 with TRBJ1-5; a possible D gene is TRBD1 (6 bases). Trimming shortened V by 2 bases and J by 0 bases, and 12 bases separated the two germline ends. This CDR3 has 16 amino acids. Per the germline V gene, CDR1 is SGHDT and CDR2 is YYEEEE. Here the CDR3 DNA reads TGTGCCAGCAGCTTACGAACAGGGTATAGCAATCAGCCCCAGCATTTT. It encodes CASSLRTGYSNQPQHF.

This clone is a singleton in its sample. The V and J genes are TRBV6-4 and TRBJ2-2; D might be TRBD1 (6 bases). This CDR3 has 15 amino acids. Trimming took off 4 bases at V and 4 bases at J, with 13 bases between the two ends. The germline gives CDR1 MRHNA, CDR2 SNTAGT. CDR3 residues: CASSAFQGTTGELFF. The CDR3 nucleotides are TGTGCCAGCAGTGCGTTCCAGGGGACCACCGGGGAGCTGTTTTTT.

V usage is TRBV6-1 and J usage is TRBJ2-3; TRBD1 aligns across 8 bases. V gave up 2 bases and J gave up 5 bases; unmatched junction bases: 6. The V gene's germline CDR1 is MNHNS and CDR2 SASEGT. The CDR3 length is 15 residues. In DNA, the CDR3 is TGTGCCAGCAGTGAACGGGCAGGGGGCGGAGATACGCAGTATTTT. This codes for CASSERAGGGDTQYF.

The rearrangement uses TRBV4-1 and TRBJ2-7, with TRBD1 as a possible D gene (5 bases). V lost 1 base and J 6 bases, leaving 10 bases between the germline ends. Germline V gene sequence: CDR1 MGHRA, CDR2 YSYEKL. The CDR3 is made up of 13 amino acids. CDR3 in amino acids: CASSQGGRAEQYF. CDR3 DNA sequence: TGCGCCAGCAGCCAAGGGGGCAGGGCCGAGCAGTACTTC.

This chain connects TRBV2 to TRBJ2-7, with D possibly TRBD1 on 6 matching bases. The CDR3 length is 13 residues. CDR1 is SNHLY, CDR2 FYNNEI, per germline. The V gene lost 4 bases and the J gene lost 5 bases, with 12 bases spanning the gap. CDR3 sequence (DNA): TGTGCCAGCAGTGTACAGGGTCGCAACGAGCAGTACTTC. As protein: CASSVQGRNEQYF.

This chain joins TRBV6-1 and TRBJ1-5, with 7 bases aligning to TRBD1. Germline V CDR1 and CDR2: MNHNS, SASEGT. There are 16 residues in the CDR3. Trimming took 2 bases from V and 5 from J; bases not matched to a gene: 9. DNA of the CDR3: TGTGCCAGCAGTGAAATTTTTAACAGGGGAGATCAGCCCCAGCATTTT. As protein: CASSEIFNRGDQPQHF.